This is a list of T cell receptor beta chains from one sample in a study of blood T cell repertoires in COVID-19. The repertoire was sequenced with immunoSEQ multiplex PCR; TCRdb's copy has only in-frame clones and lacks some. The sample carries approximately 250,000 clones, around 80% recorded once. Sequences were obtained from PBMCs or T cells enriched from blood (not recorded which). Receptors were obtained from a man aged 25-45 years with acute COVID-19. The CDR3 runs from the conserved cysteine through the conserved F or W. The D gene is left open where the match is weak. Clone size is given for some rows only: seen once, a few or many times, or a class if the clone is expanded.

V gene: TRBV28; J gene: TRBJ1-2; D gene: -; clone size: -; CDR3 protein: CASSSGSYGYTF; CDR3 DNA: TGTGCCAGCAGTTCTGGGAGCTATGGCTACACCTTC
V gene: TRBV19; J gene: TRBJ2-2; D gene: -; clone size: -; CDR3 protein: CASKEAPNTGELFF; CDR3 DNA: TGTGCCAGTAAAGAAGCTCCGAACACCGGGGAGCTGTTTTTT
V gene: TRBV7-2; J gene: TRBJ2-2; D gene: -; clone size: -; CDR3 protein: CASSLRGTGELFF; CDR3 DNA: TGTGCCAGCAGCTTAAGAGGGACCGGGGAGCTGTTTTTT
V gene: TRBV5-1; J gene: TRBJ1-2; D gene: TRBD1; clone size: -; CDR3 protein: CASSLGTGGGYTF; CDR3 DNA: TGTGCCAGCAGCCTCGGGACAGGGGGCGGCTACACCTTC
V gene: TRBV30; J gene: TRBJ1-4; D gene: -; clone size: -; CDR3 protein: CAFADRQGLYNEKLFF; CDR3 DNA: TGTGCCTTTGCTGACCGGCAGGGCCTGTATAATGAAAAACTGTTTTTT
V gene: TRBV6-5; J gene: TRBJ1-5; D gene: -; clone size: -; CDR3 protein: CASCLDLGGNQPQHF; CDR3 DNA: TGTGCCAGCTGCCTCGACCTAGGAGGCAATCAGCCCCAGCATTTT
V gene: TRBV19; J gene: TRBJ2-1; D gene: TRBD2; clone size: -; CDR3 protein: CASSKLAGGPNEQFF; CDR3 DNA: TGTGCCAGTAGTAAACTAGCGGGGGGGCCGAATGAGCAGTTCTTC
V gene: TRBV18; J gene: TRBJ1-1; D gene: TRBD1; clone size: -; CDR3 protein: CASSPVPQGEMGTEAFF; CDR3 DNA: TGTGCCAGCTCACCAGTGCCGCAGGGGGAGATGGGGACTGAAGCTTTCTTT
V gene: TRBV5-4; J gene: TRBJ1-6; D gene: -; clone size: once; CDR3 protein: CASSLGPADSPLHF; CDR3 DNA: TGTGCCAGCAGCTTGGGTCCTGCGGATTCACCCCTCCACTTT
V gene: TRBV14; J gene: TRBJ1-6; D gene: -; clone size: once; CDR3 protein: CASSQTATGFGSPLHF; CDR3 DNA: TGTGCCAGCAGCCAGACCGCCACAGGGTTTGGGTCACCCCTCCACTTT
V gene: TRBV6-2/TRBV6-3; J gene: TRBJ2-1; D gene: TRBD2; clone size: -; CDR3 protein: CASSSGRAPKEQFF; CDR3 DNA: TGTGCCAGCAGTAGCGGGAGGGCGCCTAAAGAGCAGTTCTTC
V gene: TRBV18; J gene: TRBJ1-1; D gene: -; clone size: -; CDR3 protein: CASSHGQGEAFF; CDR3 DNA: TGTGCCAGCTCACACGGCCAGGGTGAAGCTTTCTTT
V gene: TRBV28; J gene: TRBJ2-2; D gene: -; clone size: -; CDR3 protein: CASSSSDRFTGELFF; CDR3 DNA: TGTGCCAGCAGTTCTTCCGACAGATTCACCGGGGAGCTGTTTTTT
V gene: TRBV18; J gene: TRBJ1-1; D gene: -; clone size: -; CDR3 protein: CASSPGYSEAFF; CDR3 DNA: TGTGCCAGCTCACCAGGGTATAGCGAAGCTTTCTTT
V gene: TRBV18; J gene: TRBJ1-2; D gene: -; clone size: few; CDR3 protein: CASSPRGGEAYGYTF; CDR3 DNA: TGTGCCAGCTCACCCCGGGGTGGGGAAGCCTATGGCTACACCTTC
V gene: TRBV5-1; J gene: TRBJ1-2; D gene: -; clone size: once; CDR3 protein: CASSLNPGEGGYTF; CDR3 DNA: TGCGCCAGCAGCTTAAACCCAGGGGAGGGCGGCTACACCTTC
V gene: TRBV5-1; J gene: TRBJ1-4; D gene: TRBD1; clone size: -; CDR3 protein: CASSTSTGLTWEKLFF; CDR3 DNA: TGCGCCAGCAGCACCTCGACAGGGTTAACATGGGAAAAACTGTTTTTT
V gene: TRBV11-3; J gene: TRBJ2-1; D gene: TRBD2; clone size: -; CDR3 protein: CASSLAGTSDRGGEQFF; CDR3 DNA: TGTGCCAGCAGCTTAGCCGGGACTAGCGATCGGGGGGGTGAGCAGTTCTTC
V gene: TRBV28; J gene: TRBJ1-1; D gene: -; clone size: -; CDR3 protein: CASTPTERTEAFF; CDR3 DNA: TGTGCCAGCACCCCGACAGAAAGGACTGAAGCTTTCTTT
V gene: TRBV28; J gene: TRBJ2-3; D gene: TRBD2; clone size: -; CDR3 protein: CASSLISGGAMVSQYF; CDR3 DNA: TGTGCCAGCAGTTTAATTAGCGGGGGGGCTATGGTGTCGCAGTATTTT
V gene: TRBV4-3; J gene: TRBJ2-1; D gene: -; clone size: -; CDR3 protein: CASSPGSYEQFF; CDR3 DNA: TGCGCCAGCAGCCCCGGTTCCTATGAGCAGTTCTTC
V gene: TRBV28; J gene: TRBJ1-1; D gene: -; clone size: -; CDR3 protein: CASSLNPVNTEAFF; CDR3 DNA: TGTGCCAGCAGTTTAAATCCCGTGAACACTGAAGCTTTCTTT
V gene: TRBV11-2; J gene: TRBJ2-2; D gene: -; clone size: once; CDR3 protein: CASSLGSRNTGELFF; CDR3 DNA: TGTGCCAGCAGCTTAGGTTCCCGGAACACCGGGGAGCTGTTTTTT
V gene: TRBV5-1; J gene: TRBJ2-1; D gene: TRBD2; clone size: -; CDR3 protein: CASSLQTSGLNNEQFF; CDR3 DNA: TGCGCCAGCAGCTTACAGACTAGCGGGCTAAACAATGAGCAGTTCTTC
V gene: TRBV11-2; J gene: TRBJ1-6; D gene: -; clone size: -; CDR3 protein: CASRLREGTHSPLHF; CDR3 DNA: TGTGCCAGCAGACTTAGAGAGGGTACCCATTCACCCCTCCACTTT
V gene: TRBV6-5; J gene: TRBJ2-3; D gene: -; clone size: -; CDR3 protein: CASRRLAQSTDTQYF; CDR3 DNA: TGTGCCAGCAGAAGGCTAGCCCAGAGCACAGATACGCAGTATTTT
V gene: TRBV7-9; J gene: TRBJ1-5; D gene: TRBD1; clone size: -; CDR3 protein: CASSLARGQGDSNQPQHF; CDR3 DNA: TGTGCCAGCAGCTTAGCGAGGGGACAGGGGGATAGCAATCAGCCCCAGCATTTT